This T cell receptor beta chain was identified in a study of blood T cell repertoires in COVID-19 (dated by TCRdb to 2019 to 2021). Describing the broader study: The collaborator samples originated in the United States, Italy and Spain and spanned the acute and convalescent phases of COVID-19. A de-identified subject ID, COVID-19 status, age in years and sex were almost always included in the sample metadata. A freely available public database, intended as a resource for researchers studying the immune response to SARS-CoV-2, is where the repertoires were released. Samples came from the ongoing ImmuneRACE study (first 160 participants) plus 1,254 subjects from 6 global collaborators. The material from the prospective study consisted of cDNA or gDNA derived from T cells, B-cell-depleted T cells, or PBMCs. Subjects who had been exposed to COVID-19, were actively infected with it, or had recovered from it provided the deeply sampled blood TCRbeta repertoires that made up the dataset. Where HLA class I and class II types were available, the types were taken from metadata supplied by the sample provider, not from assay-based typing. General conclusions and limits of the study: Clinical and demographic metadata were provided uncurated, with the amount varying by source and participant.

Reading from cysteine to phenylalanine, the CDR3 counts 15 amino acids. Of all the DNA, just the CDR3 is kept, 45 bases in frame from base 1. CDR1 and CDR2 are read off the germline V gene as SGHRS and YFSETQ. The V and J ends are trimmed by 4 bases and 0 bases, leaving 13 bases between them. TCRbeta CDR3 regions were amplified from genomic DNA by means of the immunoSEQ Assay, a bias-controlled multiplex PCR. The authors' pipeline ran thus. Within the assay, amplification of reference gene primers was used to estimate how many nucleated cells each sample contained. To quantify the absolute abundance of each unique TCRbeta CDR3 rearrangement, sequence reads were collapsed and filtered. For each sample, productive Simpson clonality was calculated as the square root of Simpson's diversity index across productive rearrangements. Held by TCRdb, this immuneACCESS table contains in-frame sequences only and omits some clones. Under half of the omission traces to an unresolved V gene where checked; the cause of the rest is unknown. V and J calls and clone size come straight from that table; D and trimming were deduced from the DNA. Recorded for this sample are 90,000 to 130,000 clones; 88% of them occurred a single time. The ten largest clones add up to over 3% of the sample.

As to this clone: The antigen it binds to is not known. Base qualities are not recorded, but no much larger clone differs from it by a single base.

The collaborating institutions used their own protocols to collect whole blood in K2EDTA tubes. For TCRbeta analysis, collaborators shipped samples as frozen whole blood, isolated PBMCs, or DNA extracted from either of those sample types. This clonotype was obtained from a woman between 45 and 60 years old with acute or convalescent COVID-19. What was sequenced was peripheral blood. This sequence uses TRBV5-1 and TRBJ1-1; 5 matching bases give a weak D call of TRBD1. The sequence in DNA is TGCGCCAGCAGCCTTACAGGTTCCATGAACACTGAAGCTTTCTTT. Translated, this gives CASSLTGSMNTEAFF. The full variable domain, completed from the reference TRBV5-1 and TRBJ1-1 proteins outside the CDR3, reads KAGVTQTPRYLIKTRGQQVTLSCSPISGHRSVSWYQQTPGQGLQFLFEYFSETQRNKGNFPGRFSGRQFSNSRSEMNVSTLELGDSALYLCASSLTGSMNTEAFFGQGTRLTVV.